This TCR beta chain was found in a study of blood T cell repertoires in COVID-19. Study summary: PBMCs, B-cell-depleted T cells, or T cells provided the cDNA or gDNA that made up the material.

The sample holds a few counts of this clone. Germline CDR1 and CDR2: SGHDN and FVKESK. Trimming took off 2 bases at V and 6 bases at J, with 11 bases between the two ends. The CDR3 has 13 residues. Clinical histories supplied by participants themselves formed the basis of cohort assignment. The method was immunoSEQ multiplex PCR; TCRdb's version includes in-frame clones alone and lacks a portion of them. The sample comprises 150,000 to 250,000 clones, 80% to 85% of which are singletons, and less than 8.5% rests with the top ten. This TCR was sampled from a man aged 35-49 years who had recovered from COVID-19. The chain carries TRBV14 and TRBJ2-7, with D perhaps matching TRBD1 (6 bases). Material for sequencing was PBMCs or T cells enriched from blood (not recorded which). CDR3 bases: TGTGCCAGCAGCCAACTAACAGGGAGCGAGCAGTACTTC. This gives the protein CASSQLTGSEQYF.